A single sample gave rise to the 27 T cell receptor beta chains below, sequenced in a study of blood T cells in healthy people across ages. A second PCR of roughly 7 to 11 cycles used a sample-barcoded 5' primer and a J-beta primer mix. Via MiXCR, TCRdb re-called the 5' RACE reads, giving one row per CDR3 protein. The table has around 870,000 distinct CDR3 sequences, under 35% seen once; the top ten hold 15% to 20%. The specimen was blood. The source is a woman older than 75 in good health.

Details on this clonotype: With a much larger clone just one base away, this may be a read error. This rearrangement joins TRBV12-3 or TRBV12-4 to TRBJ2-1, with 11 positions matching TRBD2. V shed 7 bases, J shed 13 bases, and the junction held 12 bases outside the gene matches. The CDR3 has 14 amino acids. The CDR3 region is CASNLSGGGETQFF. CDR3 coding DNA: TGTGCCAGCAATCTTAGCGGGGGGGGAGAGACCCAGTTCTTC.

This clonotype occurred many times. The chain is built from TRBV20-1 and TRBJ2-7, with 10 bases aligning to TRBD1. The CDR3 spans 15 residues. Germline-derived CDR1 and CDR2 are DFQATT and SNEGSKA (reference sequence). The V segment lost 3 bases and the J segment 2 bases; nucleotides outside the gene matches: 7. The CDR3 spells CSASPLGQGPYEQYF. The CDR3 DNA is TGCAGTGCTAGTCCTTTGGGACAGGGGCCCTACGAGCAGTACTTC.

This clonotype occurred many times. The V call is TRBV7-9, the J call TRBJ2-7, with 9 bases that match TRBD1. V shed 6 bases, J shed 6 bases, and the junction held 12 bases outside the gene matches. This CDR3 comprises 15 residues. The V gene's germline CDR1 is SEHNR and CDR2 FQNEAQ (reference sequence). The CDR3 loop is CASSPPNRGRSEQYF. The CDR3 DNA is TGTGCCAGCAGTCCCCCAAACAGGGGGCGAAGCGAGCAGTACTTC.

Regarding this clonotype: With a much larger clone just one base away, this may be a read error. V gene TRBV15 combines with J gene TRBJ2-1; 12 bases map to TRBD2. Germline V gene data show CDR1 as LNHNV and CDR2 as YYDKDF (reference sequence). Trimming cost V 5 bases and J 5 bases; bases outside gene matches: 4. The length of the CDR3 is 15 residues. The CDR3, as DNA: TGTGCCACCAGCCTCCCTAGCGGGGGGGACAATGAGCAGTTCTTC. Its translation is CATSLPSGGDNEQFF.

This chain links TRBV3-1 with TRBJ2-1; D may be TRBD1 (5 bases). V was clipped by 8 bases and J by 6 bases, with 14 bases between them. Germline V lookup: CDR1 LGHDT, CDR2 YNNKEL (reference sequence). The CDR3 runs 13 residues. The CDR3 DNA sequence: TGTGCCAGCGGAACCCCCCAGGGCAATGAGCAGTTCTTC. Amino acids: CASGTPQGNEQFF.

This clonotype was picked up a small number of times. Relative to the germline gene, one junction end is altered; a read error may explain this. This chain joins TRBV3-1 and TRBJ1-2, with D unclear. The CDR3 runs 13 residues. CDR1 and CDR2 from the germline V gene are LGHDT and YNNKEL (reference sequence). In nucleotides, the CDR3 is TGTGCCAGCAGCCCTCAACTGGGGTATGGCTGCACCTTC. Translation gives CASSPQLGYGCTF.

The chain has TRBV20-1 and TRBJ2-1; either TRBD1 or TRBD2 may fit D (5 bases each). The V and J ends lost 5 bases and 7 bases respectively, with 15 bases between them. The CDR3 runs to 13 residues. Germline loops: CDR1 DFQATT, CDR2 SNEGSKA (reference sequence). DNA of the CDR3: TGCAGTGCTTCAGGGCGCGGGTTAAATGAGCAGTTCTTC. Amino acids: CSASGRGLNEQFF.

Comment on this clonotype: With a much larger clone just one base away, this may be a read error. The chain links TRBV20-1 to TRBJ2-3; 8 bases fit TRBD2. CDR3 size: 15 residues. Germline values: CDR1 DFQATT, CDR2 SNEGSKA (reference sequence). CDR3 bases: TGCAATGCTAGAGTAGCTAGCGGGTCCACAGATACGCAGTATTTT. Protein product: CNARVASGSTDTQYF.

This clonotype is a singleton in its sample. A much larger clonotype is one base distant, so this may be a read error. This chain uses TRBV25-1 with TRBJ2-7; D may be TRBD2 (5 bases). Trimming removed 3 bases from V and 10 bases from J, with 13 bases in between. This CDR3 is built from 12 residues. Germline-derived CDR1 and CDR2 are MGHDK and SYGVNS. The CDR3 sequence is CASSDSRGCQYF. CDR3 coding DNA: TGTGCCAGCAGTGACTCCCGCGGGTGTCAGTACTTC.

The chain uses TRBV12-3 or TRBV12-4 and TRBJ2-5; D gene ambiguous. The DNA end favors TRBJ2-7, so the J call may be wrong. The CDR3 is 13 amino acids. CDR3 nucleotide sequence: TGTGCCAGCAGCCCCCAGTTAGTTTCCGAGCAGTACTTC. Its protein product is CASSPQLVSEQYF.

The chain is built from TRBV12-3 or TRBV12-4 and TRBJ1-2; 10 bases map to TRBD1. J was trimmed by 2 bases and V by 6 bases; bases with no gene match: 6. CDR3 length: 15 amino acids. The DNA of the CDR3 is TGTGCCAGCAGACCACTGGGACAGGGGAACTATGGCTACACCTTC. It encodes CASRPLGQGNYGYTF.

This clonotype was picked up many times. The chain has TRBV14 and TRBJ2-5; tentative D call: TRBD2 (5 bases). Germline values: CDR1 SGHDN, CDR2 FVKESK. The ends were cut back, 1 base at V and 5 bases at J, with 8 bases in the middle. This CDR3 spans 13 amino acids. The CDR3 is CASSQVLAETQYF. The CDR3 DNA sequence: TGTGCCAGCAGCCAAGTTCTAGCTGAGACCCAGTACTTC.

This chain links TRBV29-1 with TRBJ2-7; D possibly uses TRBD1 or TRBD2 (6 bases each). This CDR3 comprises 13 residues. V shed 7 bases and J shed 3 bases, with 16 bases lying between them. The V gene's germline CDR1 is SQVTM and CDR2 ANQGSEA. The CDR3 loop reads CSAVGGQGYEQYF. In DNA form, the CDR3 reads TGCAGCGCTGTAGGGGGGCAGGGCTACGAGCAGTACTTC.

The rearrangement links TRBV12-3 or TRBV12-4 to TRBJ2-5; 13 bases match TRBD2. The V segment lost 3 bases and the J segment 11 bases; nucleotides outside the gene matches: 24. The CDR3 spans 20 residues. The CDR3 region has the DNA TGTGCCAGCAGTTTTGATCCTAGAAAGACTAGCGGGGGGTATTACAATGAGCAGTACTTC. Amino acid sequence: CASSFDPRKTSGGYYNEQYF.

This clonotype has a handful of counts. A read error may be the cause here, since a much bigger clone is one base away. The chain links TRBV6-5 to TRBJ2-4, with 8 bases lining up with TRBD1. V shed 6 bases and J 15 bases; nucleotides not matched to a gene: 13. CDR1 and CDR2 (germline): MNHEY, SVGAGI. The CDR3 spans 13 residues. The CDR3 sequence: CASRRTQGGERYF. As DNA, the CDR3 is TGTGCCAGCAGACGGACACAGGGGGGCGAGCGGTACTTC.

This clonotype showed up many times. The V gene is TRBV20-1, the J gene TRBJ2-3; TRBD2 agrees at 13 bases. The germline CDR1 and CDR2 sequences are DFQATT and SNEGSKA (reference sequence). Losses at the gene ends were 6 bases for V and 2 bases for J; bases not matched to a gene: 5. The CDR3 is 15 residues long. CDR3 region: CSASGLAGNTDTQYF. The CDR3 coding sequence is TGCAGTGCCTCGGGACTAGCGGGGAACACAGATACGCAGTATTTT.

This sequence joins TRBV12-3 or TRBV12-4 and TRBJ1-3; D remains unclear. This CDR3 comprises 15 residues. V shed 4 bases and J shed 7 bases, with 17 bases lying between them. The CDR3, as DNA: TGTGCCAGCAGTTCCCGCTACACTGACACCAACACCATATATTTT. Translating it yields CASSSRYTDTNTIYF.

This chain links TRBV7-2 with TRBJ2-3; 13 bases agree with TRBD2. Germline V gene data show CDR1 as SGHTA and CDR2 as FQGNSA. The junction had 6 bases not matched to a gene; V was cut back by 6 bases and J by 3 bases. The CDR3 is 16 amino acids. CDR3 region: CASSKLAGGPTDTQYF. As DNA, the CDR3 is TGTGCCAGCAGTAAACTAGCGGGGGGGCCAACAGATACGCAGTATTTT.

This chain uses TRBV2 with TRBJ1-2; tentatively, D is TRBD1 (6 bases). The CDR3 is made up of 13 amino acids. Germline V CDR1 and CDR2: SNHLY, FYNNEI. Trimming removed 5 bases from V and 2 bases from J, with 9 bases in between. This CDR3 reads CASSWTENYGYTF. CDR3 DNA: TGTGCCAGCAGTTGGACAGAAAACTATGGCTACACCTTC.

This clonotype was seen many times. The chain links TRBV20-1 to TRBJ2-1, with a possible D match to TRBD1 (5 bases). Trimming took 1 base from V and 7 from J, leaving 14 bases between them. The CDR3 has 14 residues. CDR1 is DFQATT, CDR2 SNEGSKA, per germline (reference sequence). The CDR3 is CSARVRAKGNEQFF. CDR3 in DNA: TGCAGTGCTAGAGTAAGGGCCAAGGGGAATGAGCAGTTCTTC.

Only a few counts were recorded for this clonotype. The V call is TRBV6-5, the J call TRBJ1-2; D is unclear. V was trimmed by 0 bases and J by 5 bases, leaving 10 bases between them. The CDR3 has 14 residues. Germline V CDR1 and CDR2: MNHEY, SVGAGI. The CDR3 spells CASSYSDSGYGYTF. DNA for the CDR3: TGTGCCAGCAGTTACTCGGACTCGGGTTATGGCTACACCTTC.

About this clonotype itself: Given a much more abundant clone one base away, this may be a read error. J is TRBJ1-4 and V is TRBV10-3; D perhaps matches TRBD1 (5 bases). Germline CDR1 reads ENHRY; CDR2 reads SYGVKD. The V gene lost 8 bases and the J gene lost 7 bases, with 20 bases spanning the gap. The length of the CDR3 is 15 residues. The CDR3 region is CAIRAQGPGVEKLFF. CDR3 sequence (DNA): TGTGCCATCCGTGCGCAAGGGCCGGGGGTTGAAAAACTGTTTTTT.

In its sample, this clonotype was seen many times. CDR3 region: CASTLRGTYNEQFF. The DNA for the CDR3 is TGTGCCAGCACCCTACGCGGGACCTACAATGAGCAGTTCTTC. This chain joins TRBV6-1 and TRBJ2-1, with D perhaps matching TRBD2 (6 bases). There are 14 residues in the CDR3. Germline loops: CDR1 MNHNS, CDR2 SASEGT. Deletions cut 7 bases from V and 2 bases from J, with 12 bases between.

The chain links TRBV10-2 to TRBJ2-1, with 7 bases fitting TRBD2. The CDR3 is 16 amino acids. Germline CDR1 and CDR2: WSHSY and SAAADI. V gave up 0 bases and J gave up 2 bases; unmatched junction bases: 4. The CDR3: CASSESRGSPYNEQFF. Here the CDR3 DNA reads TGCGCCAGCAGTGAGTCGCGGGGGAGCCCCTACAATGAGCAGTTCTTC.

This clonotype has just a few counts. The chain couples TRBV30 to TRBJ2-3, with 8 bases that match TRBD2. CDR1 and CDR2 (germline): GTSNPN, SVGIG (reference sequence). This CDR3 contains 15 residues. The V and J ends lost 1 base and 3 bases, in that order; junction bases with no gene match: 6. The chain's CDR3 is CAWSGAGGGTDTQYF. The CDR3 DNA reads as TGTGCCTGGAGTGGGGCCGGCGGGGGGACAGATACGCAGTATTTT.

This clonotype was detected many times. V usage is TRBV4-3 and J usage is TRBJ2-3; the D gene could be TRBD1 or TRBD2 (6 bases each). The V and J ends lost 2 bases and 2 bases respectively, with 8 bases between them. The CDR3 has 14 residues. CDR1 LGHNA and CDR2 YSLEER come from the germline V gene. CDR3 residues: CASSQRGATDTQYF. CDR3 coding DNA: TGCGCCAGCAGCCAAAGGGGGGCCACAGATACGCAGTATTTT.

The V gene is TRBV19, the J gene TRBJ1-4; TRBD1 matches at 8 bases. With V trimmed by 3 bases and J by 7 bases, 4 bases remained unmatched. Germline values: CDR1 LNHDA, CDR2 SQIVND (reference sequence). CDR3 length: 14 residues. The CDR3, as DNA: TGTGCCAGTAGTATGGGGACAGGCAGTGAAAAACTGTTTTTT. This translates into CASSMGTGSEKLFF.